The T cell receptor beta chain under discussion was sequenced for a study of T cell repertoires in cytomegalovirus infection. Study-level findings and limits: The ex vivo response was dominated by HLA-C-restricted CMV-specific TCR beta clonotypes.

In this sample, this clonotype turned up a few times. The antigen is undetermined. TCRdb re-called the reads through MiXCR, storing one row per CDR3 protein. Of roughly 200,000 distinct CDR3 sequences in the sample, approximately 17% were seen once. The specimen sequenced was CD8+ T cells from PBMCs. The TCR was taken from a human donor in good health (CMV status not recorded). Some clones in this sample may be carry-over from other donors' samples.

The CDR3 region has the DNA TGTGCCAGCAGCTACGACAGAACGTCCTACAATGAGCAGTTCTTC. Encoded protein: CASSYDRTSYNEQFF. This chain links TRBV7-8 with TRBJ2-1; D perhaps matches TRBD1 (5 bases). The CDR3 contains 15 residues. Germline V CDR1 and CDR2: SGHVS, FQNEAQ. The V end lost 4 bases, the J end lost 1 base, and 11 bases lay between the germline ends.